The present T cell receptor beta chain was sequenced within a study of neurological immune-mediated disorders. Study-wide results and limits: The greatest TCR clonal expansion occurred in HTLV-1-associated myelopathy and the least in multiple sclerosis, which fell below healthy controls.

This clonotype has a count of ten or more. Its target is unknown. Documented time point: longitudinal time-point 1 (baseline). Unsorted libraries were derived from 2 million PBMCs stored at -80 C. Germline lookup yields CDR1 MNHNY and CDR2 SVGAGI (reference sequence). V gave up 6 bases and J gave up 2 bases, with 6 bases separating them. CDR3 length equals 12 residues. The making of cDNA relied on 5'RACE with 10-nucleotide random UMIs. TCRdb reprocessed the 5' RACE reads via MiXCR and lists one record per CDR3 protein. This table holds some 49,000 distinct CDR3 sequences, less than 12% found once. This rearrangement joins TRBV6-6 to TRBJ2-3; weak D call: TRBD1 (5 bases). This TCR derives from a woman between 40 and 50 years old in good health. The sequencing input was PBMCs. The CDR3 DNA reads as TGTGCCAGCAGACAGGTCACAGATACGCAGTATTTT. Amino acid sequence: CASRQVTDTQYF.